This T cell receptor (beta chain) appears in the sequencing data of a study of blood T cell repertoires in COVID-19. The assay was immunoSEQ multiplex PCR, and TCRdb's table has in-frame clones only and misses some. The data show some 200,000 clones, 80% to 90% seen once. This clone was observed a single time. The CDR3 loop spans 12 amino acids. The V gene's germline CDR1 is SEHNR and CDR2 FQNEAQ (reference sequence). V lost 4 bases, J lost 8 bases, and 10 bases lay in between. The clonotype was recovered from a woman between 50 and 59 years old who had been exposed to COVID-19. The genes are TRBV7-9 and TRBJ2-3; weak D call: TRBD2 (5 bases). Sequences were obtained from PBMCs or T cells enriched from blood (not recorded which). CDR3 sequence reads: CASSYTSSTQYF. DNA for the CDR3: TGTGCCAGCAGCTATACTAGTAGTACGCAGTATTTT. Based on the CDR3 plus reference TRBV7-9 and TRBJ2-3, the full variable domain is DTGVSQNPRHKITKRGQNVTFRCDPISEHNRLYWYRQTLGQGPEFLTYFQNEAQLEKSRLLSDRFSAERPKGSFSTLEIQRTEQGDSAMYLCASSYTSSTQYFGPGTRLTVL.